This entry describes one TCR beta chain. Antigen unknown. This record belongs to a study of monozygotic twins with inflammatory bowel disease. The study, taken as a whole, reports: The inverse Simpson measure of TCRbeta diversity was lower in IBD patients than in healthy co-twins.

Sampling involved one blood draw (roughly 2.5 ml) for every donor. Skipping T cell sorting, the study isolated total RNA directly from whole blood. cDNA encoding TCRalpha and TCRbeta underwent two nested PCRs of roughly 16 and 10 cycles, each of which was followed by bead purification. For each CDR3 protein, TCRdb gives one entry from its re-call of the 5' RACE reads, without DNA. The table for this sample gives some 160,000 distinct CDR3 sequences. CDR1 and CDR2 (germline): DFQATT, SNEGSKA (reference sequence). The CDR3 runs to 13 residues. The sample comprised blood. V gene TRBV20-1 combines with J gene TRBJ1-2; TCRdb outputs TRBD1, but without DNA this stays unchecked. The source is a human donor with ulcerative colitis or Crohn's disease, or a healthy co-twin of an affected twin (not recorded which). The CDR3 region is CSARQGQNYGYTF.